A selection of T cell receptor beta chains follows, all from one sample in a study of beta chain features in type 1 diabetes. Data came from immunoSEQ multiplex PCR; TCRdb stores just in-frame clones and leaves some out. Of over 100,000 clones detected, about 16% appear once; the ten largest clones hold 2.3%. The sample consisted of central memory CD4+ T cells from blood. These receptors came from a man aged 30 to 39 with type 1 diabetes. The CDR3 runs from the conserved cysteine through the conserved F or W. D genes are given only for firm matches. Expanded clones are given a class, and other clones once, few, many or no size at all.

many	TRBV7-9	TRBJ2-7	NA	TGTGCCAGCAGCGAATTAACCACAGGGAATGAAATATTC	CASSELTTGNEIF
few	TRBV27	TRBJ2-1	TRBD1	TGTGCCAGCAGTTTCCGGACAGGCTGGGGGAATGAGCAGTTCTTC	CASSFRTGWGNEQFF
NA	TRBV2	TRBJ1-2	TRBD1	TGTGCCAGCAGTCCCGGGACAGATTCCCTCTACGGCTACACCTTC	CASSPGTDSLYGYTF
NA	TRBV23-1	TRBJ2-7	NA	TGCGCCAGCAGTCAAAATCTCCTGGAATCTGAGCAGTACTTC	CASSQNLLESEQYF
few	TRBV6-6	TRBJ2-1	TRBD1	TGTGCCAGCACTTTGACAGGGGAGCAGTTCTTC	CASTLTGEQFF
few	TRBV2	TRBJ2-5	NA	TGTGCCAGCCGAAAAGGGAGGACGTCGATACAAGAGACCCAGTACTTC	CASRKGRTSIQETQYF
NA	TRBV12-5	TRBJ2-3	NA	TGTGCTAGTGGTTGGTCCGGGCAGGGGAGGACAGATACGCAGTATTTT	CASGWSGQGRTDTQYF
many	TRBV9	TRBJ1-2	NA	TGTGCCAGCAGCCCAAGGGGCGACTATGGCTACACCTTC	CASSPRGDYGYTF
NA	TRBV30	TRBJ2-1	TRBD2	TGTGCCTGGAAGGGACTAGCGGACTACAATGAGCAGTTCTTC	CAWKGLADYNEQFF
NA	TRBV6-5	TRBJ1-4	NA	TGTGCCAGCAGTTACTCGTACCAGGCTGGTAATGAAAAACTGTTTTTT	CASSYSYQAGNEKLFF
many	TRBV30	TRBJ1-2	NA	TGTGCCTGGAGCCTTCAGGGACACTATGGCTACACCTTC	CAWSLQGHYGYTF
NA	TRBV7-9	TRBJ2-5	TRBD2	TGTGCTACCCGAGCGGGGGCTGAAGAGACCCAGTACTTC	CATRAGAEETQYF
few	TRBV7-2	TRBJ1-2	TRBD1	TGTGCCAGCAGGTTTTACCGGGACAGGGTAGACTATGGCTACACCTTC	CASRFYRDRVDYGYTF
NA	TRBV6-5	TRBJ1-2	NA	TGTGCCAGCAGTTACAGGGGAGGGGTTGGCTACACCTTC	CASSYRGGVGYTF
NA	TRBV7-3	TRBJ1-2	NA	TGTGCCAGCAGCTTAGCGATCGGCAGGGAATATGGCTACACCTTC	CASSLAIGREYGYTF
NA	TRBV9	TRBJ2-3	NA	TGTGCCAGCAGCGTAGCTCGCACAGGACGAGATACGCAGTATTTT	CASSVARTGRDTQYF
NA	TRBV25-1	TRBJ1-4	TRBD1	TGTGCCAGCAGCGGCCGATCAGGGACAGGGGGTAATGAAAAACTGTTTTTT	CASSGRSGTGGNEKLFF
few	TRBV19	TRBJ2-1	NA	TGTGCCAGTAGTATACACCCCGTGGGGACCTACAATGAGCAGTTCTTC	CASSIHPVGTYNEQFF
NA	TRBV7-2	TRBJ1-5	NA	TGTGCCAGCAGCTTGGTTCCGGGGCTACCGGATCAGCCCCAGCATTTT	CASSLVPGLPDQPQHF
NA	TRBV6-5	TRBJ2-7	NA	TGTGCCAGCAGTTACAGGGCACCGGGGGACGAGCAGTACTTC	CASSYRAPGDEQYF
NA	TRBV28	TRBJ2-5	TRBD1	TGTGCCAGCACCCAAGGGGGCTTGTACCAAGAGACCCAGTACTTC	CASTQGGLYQETQYF
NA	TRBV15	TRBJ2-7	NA	TGTGCCACCAGCAGAGATAAAGGGCAGGGAGGCTACGAGCAGTACTTC	CATSRDKGQGGYEQYF
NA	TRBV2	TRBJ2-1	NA	TGTGCCAGCAGTGTAGGGCAGGGGTCCTACAATGAGCAGTTCTTC	CASSVGQGSYNEQFF
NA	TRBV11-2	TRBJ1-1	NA	TGTGCCAGCAGCTTATTGGAGAACACTGAAGCTTTCTTT	CASSLLENTEAFF
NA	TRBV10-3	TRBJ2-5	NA	TGTGCCATCATGGACGCGGGGATGGTAGAGACCCAGTACTTC	CAIMDAGMVETQYF
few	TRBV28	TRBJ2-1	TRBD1	TGTGCCAGCAGTTTAGGACAGGGAATCCTTAAGTTCTTC	CASSLGQGILKFF
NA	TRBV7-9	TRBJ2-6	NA	TGTGCCAGCAGCCCAGACGGGGCTGGGGCCAACGTCCTGACTTTC	CASSPDGAGANVLTF
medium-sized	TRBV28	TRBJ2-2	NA	TGTGCCAGCAGTTCCGACATCGGGGAGCTGTTTTTT	CASSSDIGELFF
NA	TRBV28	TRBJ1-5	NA	TGTGCCAGCAGTTTAGAGTCTAGCAATCAGCCCCAGCATTTT	CASSLESSNQPQHF
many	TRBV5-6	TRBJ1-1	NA	TGTGCCAGCAGCTCGGACGGGCCTGAAGCTTTCTTT	CASSSDGPEAFF
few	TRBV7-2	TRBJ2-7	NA	TGTGCCAGCAGCCCCCTTTGGAACAAATACTCCTACGAGCAGTACTTC	CASSPLWNKYSYEQYF
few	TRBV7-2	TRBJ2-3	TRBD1	TGTGCCAGCAGCGGGGACAGGGTCTTCACAGATACGCAGTATTTT	CASSGDRVFTDTQYF
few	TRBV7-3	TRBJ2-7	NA	TGTGCCAGCAGCCCCTCGGGGGTCTACGAGCAGTACTTC	CASSPSGVYEQYF
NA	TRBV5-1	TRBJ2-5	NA	TGCGCCAGCAGCTACGGGACTCCCCAAGAGACCCAGTACTTC	CASSYGTPQETQYF
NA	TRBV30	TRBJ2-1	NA	TGTGCCTGGAGTAGGGGGTCGGGTACCTACAATGAGCAGTTCTTC	CAWSRGSGTYNEQFF
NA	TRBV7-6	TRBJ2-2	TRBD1	TGTGCCAGCAGCCCGCGACAGGGGATGAACACCGGGGAGCTGTTTTTT	CASSPRQGMNTGELFF
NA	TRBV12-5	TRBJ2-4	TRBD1	TGTGCTAGTGGTGAAGGACAGGGAGACAACATTCAGTACTTC	CASGEGQGDNIQYF
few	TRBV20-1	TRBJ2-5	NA	TGCAGCCCGCGAATGGGAGAGACCCAGTACTTC	CSPRMGETQYF
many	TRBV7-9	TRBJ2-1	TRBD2	TGTGCCAGCAGCCATAGCGGGGGGGCCACCTACAATGAGCAGTTCTTC	CASSHSGGATYNEQFF
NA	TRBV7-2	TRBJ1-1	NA	TGTGCCAGCAGCCGTGGGACTCCCCCTGAAGCTTTCTTT	CASSRGTPPEAFF
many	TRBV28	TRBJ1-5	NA	TGTGCCAGCAGGGAACAGGGAAGTCAGCCCCAGCATTTT	CASREQGSQPQHF
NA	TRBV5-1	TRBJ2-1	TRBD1	TGCGCCAGCAGCAAAGGACAGGGAAGCTCCTACAATGAGCAGTTCTTC	CASSKGQGSSYNEQFF
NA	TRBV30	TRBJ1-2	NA	TGTGCCTGGAGTGTACACGTGGGTGGCTACACCTTC	CAWSVHVGGYTF
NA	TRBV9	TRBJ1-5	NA	TGTGCCAGCAGCGTAGGTGGGACAACGGGCAATCAGCCCCAGCATTTT	CASSVGGTTGNQPQHF
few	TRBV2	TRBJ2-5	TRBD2	TGTGCCAGCAGTGGACTAGCGGAATCACAAGAGACCCAGTACTTC	CASSGLAESQETQYF
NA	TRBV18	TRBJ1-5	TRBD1	TGTGCCAGCTCAGGACAGGGACACAATCAGCCCCAGCATTTT	CASSGQGHNQPQHF
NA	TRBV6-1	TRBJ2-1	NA	TGTGCCAGCAGCAGGAACTCCTACAATGAGCAGTTCTTC	CASSRNSYNEQFF
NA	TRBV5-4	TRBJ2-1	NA	TGTGCCAGCAGCCCCCCGGAGACTTACGAGCAGTTCTTC	CASSPPETYEQFF
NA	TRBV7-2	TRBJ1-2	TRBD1	TGTGCCAGCAGCTTAGCGTCAGGGGGATGGTATGGCTACACCTTC	CASSLASGGWYGYTF
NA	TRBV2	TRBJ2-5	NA	TGTGCCAGCAGTGGGGAAGTGGAGCAGTACTTC	CASSGEVEQYF
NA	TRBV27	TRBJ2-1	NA	TGTGCCAGCAAGGGGCTTTCCTACAATGAGCAGTTCTTC	CASKGLSYNEQFF
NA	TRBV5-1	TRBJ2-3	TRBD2	TGCGCCAGCAGCTTGACTAGCGGGGACACAGATACGCAGTATTTT	CASSLTSGDTDTQYF
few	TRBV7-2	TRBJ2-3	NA	TGTGCCAGCAGCTTAGATCTAACCCCCACAGATACGCAGTATTTT	CASSLDLTPTDTQYF